The clone carrying this T cell receptor beta chain has only one observation. Per the original data handling: Amplifying reference gene primers gave estimates of nucleated cell counts. Data came from immunoSEQ multiplex PCR; TCRdb stores just in-frame clones and leaves some out. D and trimming were read from the DNA, whereas the V and J calls and clone size are those reported in that table. Of over 95,000 clones listed, about four fifths are singletons. The sample belongs to a study of blood T cell repertoires in COVID-19. The source material was peripheral blood. The receptor was derived from a woman in her 40s with acute or convalescent COVID-19.

The CDR3 protein is CASSRDRGAWVGSPLHF. CDR3 bases: TGTGCCAGCAGCCGGGACAGGGGCGCCTGGGTAGGATCACCCCTCCACTTT. V gene TRBV5-6 combines with J gene TRBJ1-6; 10 nucleotides align to TRBD1. CDR3 length: 17 residues. Germline lookup yields CDR1 SGHDT and CDR2 YYEEEE. V shed 4 bases and J 10 bases; nucleotides not matched to a gene: 14.